The rows below give T cell receptor beta chains drawn from one sample of a study of Graves' ophthalmopathy and Graves' hyperthyroidism. TCRdb re-called the multiplex PCR reads with MiXCR, one entry per CDR3 protein. The data show just over 400,000 distinct CDR3 sequences, with 20% to 25% seen just once and around 3% held by the top ten. Sequenced sample: peripheral blood. The receptors shown here come from a woman aged 18-29 years with stable Graves' hyperthyroidism. CDR3s include the opening cysteine and the closing phenylalanine or tryptophan. Fields, in order: clone size, J gene, D gene, V gene, CDR3 DNA, CDR3 protein. D genes are given only for firm matches. Clone size is stated in some rows and not others, as once, few, many or a class when expanded.

>few|TRBJ2-7|TRBD2|TRBV7-8
TGTGCCAGCAGCAGGACTAGCGGGGACACCTACGAGCAGTACTTC
CASSRTSGDTYEQYF
>.|TRBJ2-1|TRBD2|TRBV7-8
TGTGCCAGCAGCCCACTAGCGGGAGATCGGAATGAGCAGTTCTTC
CASSPLAGDRNEQFF
>.|TRBJ1-3|.|TRBV6-1
TGTGCCAGCAGCGTTGTCATCTCTGGAAACACCATATATTTT
CASSVVISGNTIYF
>many|TRBJ1-1|.|TRBV4-3
TGCGCCAGCAGCCGCGGACAGTTGAACACTGAAGCTTTCTTT
CASSRGQLNTEAFF
>many|TRBJ1-2|TRBD1|TRBV9
TGTGCCAGCAGCACCGTTCCGGGACAGGGAGTTTCTGGCTACACCTTC
CASSTVPGQGVSGYTF
>many|TRBJ1-6|.|TRBV20-1
TGCAGTGCTTCTCCCGGGGGACGCGATTCACCCCTCCACTTT
CSASPGGRDSPLHF
>many|TRBJ1-1|.|TRBV24-1
TGTGCCACCAGTGGGGGACCACACACTGAAGCTTTCTTT
CATSGGPHTEAFF
>many|TRBJ2-7|TRBD2|TRBV7-8
TGTGCCAGCAGCCACCCCCCGGGACTAGCGGGAGGGCCCTCCTTTGGGCAGTACTTC
CASSHPPGLAGGPSFGQYF
>many|TRBJ1-5|.|TRBV7-2
TGTGCCAGCAGTCGTGACAGGCGTAGCAATCAGCCCCAGCATTTT
CASSRDRRSNQPQHF
>many|TRBJ1-1|.|TRBV11-3
TGTGCCAGCAGCTCTGAATCTGCTAACACTGAAGCTTTCTTT
CASSSESANTEAFF
>many|TRBJ1-5|.|TRBV15
TGTGCCACCAGCAGGGGCCAAGCCAATCAGCCCCAGCATTTT
CATSRGQANQPQHF
>many|TRBJ1-3|.|TRBV18
TGTGCCAGCTCAGGGAACGGGGGCAACTCTGGAAACACCATATACTTT
CASSGNGGNSGNTIYF
>many|TRBJ1-2|.|TRBV20-1
TGCAGTGCTAGCCTGGATGAGGGTAACTATGGCTACACCTTC
CSASLDEGNYGYTF
>.|TRBJ2-7|.|TRBV6-1
TGTGCCAGCAGCCTAATAAGGGGGAACGAGCAGTACTTC
CASSLIRGNEQYF
>once|TRBJ1-2|TRBD1|TRBV28
TGTGCCAGCAGTATCGGGACAGCAGCTGGCTACACCTTC
CASSIGTAAGYTF
>many|TRBJ2-5|.|TRBV2
TGTGCCAGCAGTGAGGCGTCTCCAGGGGCCTCCGGGGAGACCCAGTACTTC
CASSEASPGASGETQYF
>many|TRBJ2-7|TRBD2|TRBV29-1
TGCAGCGTTGAAGGAGAACGACTAGCGGGGTTCTACGAGCAGTACTTC
CSVEGERLAGFYEQYF
>.|TRBJ1-2|.|TRBV20-1
TGCAGTGCTAGACCGTCTCAGGGGCTCGACTATGGCTACACCTTC
CSARPSQGLDYGYTF
>few|TRBJ2-7|TRBD1|TRBV6-5
TGTGCCAGCAGATTCTCCCGGGACAGCACCTACGAGCAGTACTTC
CASRFSRDSTYEQYF
>many|TRBJ2-2|TRBD2|TRBV6-2/TRBV6-3
TGTGCCAGCAGTTACTCAGGAGGGAGGGCCGGCGGGGAGCTGTTTTTT
CASSYSGGRAGGELFF
>many|TRBJ2-2|.|TRBV29-1
TGCAGCGTTGTGTCCCCCCCGTCGAACACCGGGGAGCTGTTTTTT
CSVVSPPSNTGELFF
>.|TRBJ1-1|TRBD1|TRBV19
TGTGCCAGTCAAGACAGGGGGTTTACTGAAGCTTTCTTT
CASQDRGFTEAFF
>many|TRBJ2-7|TRBD1|TRBV6-1
TGTGCCAGCCAGGGACAGGGGGGCTCCTACGAGCAGTACTTC
CASQGQGGSYEQYF
>many|TRBJ1-1|TRBD1|TRBV12-3/TRBV12-4
TGTGCCAGCAGTTTAAGTGTTACAGGGGCGAACACTGAAGCTTTCTTT
CASSLSVTGANTEAFF
>.|TRBJ1-6|.|TRBV14
TGTGCCAGCAGCCCGATACCCATACTCTTTGGTTCACCCCTCCACTTT
CASSPIPILFGSPLHF
>many|TRBJ1-3|.|TRBV27
TGTGCCAGCAGTTTAACCGGTGCCCAATTTGGAAACACCATATATTTT
CASSLTGAQFGNTIYF
>.|TRBJ2-7|TRBD1|TRBV28
TGTGCCACCTACCCCCACGGGACAGGGCCTCTACGGAGGCAGTACTTC
CATYPHGTGPLRRQYF
>many|TRBJ2-5|.|TRBV19
TGTGCCAGTAGTAACGGGCCCCAGGGGGAGACCCAGTACTTC
CASSNGPQGETQYF
>many|TRBJ2-7|.|TRBV20-1
TGCAGTGCTAGATGGTCAGGGGACCCCAAGAACGAGCAGTACTTC
CSARWSGDPKNEQYF
>.|TRBJ2-5|TRBD2|TRBV3-1
TGTGCCAGCAGCCAACCGCATAGCGGGGGCCAAGAGACCCAGTACTTC
CASSQPHSGGQETQYF
>.|TRBJ1-6|.|TRBV7-6
TGTGCCAGCAGCTTAGAACAGGTTTCACCCCTCCACTTT
CASSLEQVSPLHF
>many|TRBJ2-7|.|TRBV12-3/TRBV12-4
TGTGCCAGCAGCCACCCTCTTGTGCGGCCCCTCGAGCAGTACTTC
CASSHPLVRPLEQYF
>.|TRBJ1-5|.|TRBV12-3/TRBV12-4
TGTGCCAGCAGCGAAGGGACTAAAGTAAGGCAGCCCCAGCATTTT
CASSEGTKVRQPQHF
>many|TRBJ1-2|.|TRBV30
TGTGCCTGGAGTACCAGGACACCTTCTAACTATGGCTACACCTTC
CAWSTRTPSNYGYTF
>many|TRBJ2-4|.|TRBV29-1
TGCAGCGTCTCACACGGGTCCAAAAACATTCAGTACTTC
CSVSHGSKNIQYF
>few|TRBJ1-1|.|TRBV6-1
TGTGCCAGCAGTGAAGGGACAGTTACCCGGGGGCGCGCTGAAGCTTTCTTT
CASSEGTVTRGRAEAFF
>once|TRBJ1-5|.|TRBV28
TGTGCCAGCTCGTGGCGTGGTAGGAGAGCCCAGCATTTT
CASSWRGRRAQHF
>.|TRBJ2-5|.|TRBV28
TGTGCCAGCAGTTCGGGGCCGAGTTTTCAGACCCAGTACTTC
CASSSGPSFQTQYF
>once|TRBJ2-5|.|TRBV30
TGTGCCTGGGGCCTCGGGTTGGGGGAGACCCAGTACTTC
CAWGLGLGETQYF
>.|TRBJ2-7|TRBD1|TRBV6-1
TGTGCCAGCCAGGCGGCAGGGGGTACCTACGAGCAGTACTTC
CASQAAGGTYEQYF
>many|TRBJ1-2|TRBD1|TRBV28
TGTGCCAGCAGTTCGACAGGGGGCTTGAATGGCTACACCTTC
CASSSTGGLNGYTF
>many|TRBJ1-1|.|TRBV19
TGTGCCAGTAGTCCCCGGTCCCACTTAGGGAACACTGAAGCTTTCTTT
CASSPRSHLGNTEAFF
>.|TRBJ2-4|TRBD2|TRBV11-2
TGTGCCAGCAGTCCGGGACTAGCGGGAGGTTTAGCCAAAAACATTCAGTACTTC
CASSPGLAGGLAKNIQYF
>few|TRBJ1-6|TRBD1|TRBV12-3/TRBV12-4
TGTGCCAGCAGCCCTACAGGGGACTCAAATTCACCCCTCCACTTT
CASSPTGDSNSPLHF
>many|TRBJ2-7|.|TRBV24-1
TGTGCCACCAGTGGAAACGGCTACGAGCAGTACTTC
CATSGNGYEQYF
>few|TRBJ2-5|.|TRBV12-3/TRBV12-4
TGTGCCAGCAGTTTCAGTCAACGGGAGACCCAGTACTTC
CASSFSQRETQYF
>many|TRBJ2-5|.|TRBV12-3/TRBV12-4
TGTGCCAGCGGACGGGGGACCCAGTACTTC
CASGRGTQYF
>few|TRBJ2-5|.|TRBV28
TGTGCCAGCAGTATCACCGGGACAAAAGAGACCCAGTACTTC
CASSITGTKETQYF
>few|TRBJ2-7|.|TRBV30
TGTGCCTGGAGTGTGGGAAGCCCCATCGCCGAGCAGTACTTC
CAWSVGSPIAEQYF